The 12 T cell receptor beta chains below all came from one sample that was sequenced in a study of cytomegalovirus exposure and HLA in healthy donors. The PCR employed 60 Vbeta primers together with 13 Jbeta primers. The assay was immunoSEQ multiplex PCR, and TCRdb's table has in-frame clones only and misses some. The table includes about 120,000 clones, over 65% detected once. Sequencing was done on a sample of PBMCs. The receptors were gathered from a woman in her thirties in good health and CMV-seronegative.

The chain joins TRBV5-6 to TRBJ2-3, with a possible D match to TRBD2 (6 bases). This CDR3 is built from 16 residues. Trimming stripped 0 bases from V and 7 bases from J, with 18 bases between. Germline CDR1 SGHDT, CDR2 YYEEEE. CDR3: CASSLGARGISYTQYF. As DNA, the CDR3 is TGTGCCAGCAGCTTGGGGGCTCGGGGGATATCTTATACGCAGTATTTT.

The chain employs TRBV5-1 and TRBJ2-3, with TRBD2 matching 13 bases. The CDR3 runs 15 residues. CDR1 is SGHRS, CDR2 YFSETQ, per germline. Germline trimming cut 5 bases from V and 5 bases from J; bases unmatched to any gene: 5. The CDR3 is CASRGLAGKGDTQYF. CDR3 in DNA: TGCGCCAGCAGGGGACTAGCGGGAAAGGGAGATACGCAGTATTTT.

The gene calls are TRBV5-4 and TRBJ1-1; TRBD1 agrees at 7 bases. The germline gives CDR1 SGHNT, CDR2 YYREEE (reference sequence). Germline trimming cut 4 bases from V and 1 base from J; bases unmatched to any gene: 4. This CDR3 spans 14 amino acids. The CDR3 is CASSRQGPNTEAFF. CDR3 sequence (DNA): TGTGCCAGCAGCAGACAGGGCCCGAACACTGAAGCTTTCTTT.

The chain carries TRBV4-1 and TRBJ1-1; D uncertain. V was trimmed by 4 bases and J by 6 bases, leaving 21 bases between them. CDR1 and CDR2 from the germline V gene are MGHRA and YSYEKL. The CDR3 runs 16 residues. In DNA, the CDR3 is TGCGCCAGCAGCCCAGAACCAAAAAGAGGCTCTTCTGAAGCTTTCTTT. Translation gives CASSPEPKRGSSEAFF.

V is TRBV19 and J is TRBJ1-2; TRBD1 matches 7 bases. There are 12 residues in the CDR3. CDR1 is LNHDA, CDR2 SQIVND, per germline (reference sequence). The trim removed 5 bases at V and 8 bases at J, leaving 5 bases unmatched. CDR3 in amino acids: CASSRQGWGYTF. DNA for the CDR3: TGTGCCAGTAGTCGACAGGGCTGGGGCTACACCTTC. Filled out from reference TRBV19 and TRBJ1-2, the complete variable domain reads DGGITQSPKYLFRKEGQNVTLSCEQNLNHDAMYWYRQDPGQGLRLIYYSQIVNDFQKGDIAEGYSVSREKKESFPLTVTSAQKNPTAFYLCASSRQGWGYTFGSGTRLTVV.

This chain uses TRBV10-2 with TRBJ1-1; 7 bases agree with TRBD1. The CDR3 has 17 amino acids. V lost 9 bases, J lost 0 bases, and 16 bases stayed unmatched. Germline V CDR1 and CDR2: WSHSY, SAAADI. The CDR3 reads CASRKIVQGTMNTEAFF. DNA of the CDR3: TGCGCCAGTAGAAAAATCGTACAGGGGACGATGAACACTGAAGCTTTCTTT.

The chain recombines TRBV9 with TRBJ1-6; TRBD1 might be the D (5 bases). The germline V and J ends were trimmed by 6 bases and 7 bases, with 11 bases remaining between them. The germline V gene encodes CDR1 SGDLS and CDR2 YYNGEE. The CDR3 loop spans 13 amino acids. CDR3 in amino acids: CASKGADNSPLHF. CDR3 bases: TGTGCCAGCAAAGGGGCTGACAATTCACCCCTCCACTTT.

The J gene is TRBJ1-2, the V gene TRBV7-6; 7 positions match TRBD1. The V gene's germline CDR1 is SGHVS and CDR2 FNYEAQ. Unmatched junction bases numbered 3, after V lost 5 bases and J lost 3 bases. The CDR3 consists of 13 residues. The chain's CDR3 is CASSRDSDYGYTF. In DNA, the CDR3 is TGTGCCAGCAGCCGGGACAGCGACTATGGCTACACCTTC.

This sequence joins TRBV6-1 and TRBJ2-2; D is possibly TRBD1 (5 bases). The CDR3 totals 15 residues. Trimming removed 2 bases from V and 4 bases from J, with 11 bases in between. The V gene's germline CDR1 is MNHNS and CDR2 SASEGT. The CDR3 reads CASSEFIRVTGELFF. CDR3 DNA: TGTGCCAGCAGTGAATTTATCAGGGTCACCGGGGAGCTGTTTTTT.

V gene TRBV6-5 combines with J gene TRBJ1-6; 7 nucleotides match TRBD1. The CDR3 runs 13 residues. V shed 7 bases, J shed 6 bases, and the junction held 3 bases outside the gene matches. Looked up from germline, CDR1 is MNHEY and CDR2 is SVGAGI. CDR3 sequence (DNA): TGTGCCAGCACCCGGGACAGTAATTCACCCCTCCACTTT. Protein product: CASTRDSNSPLHF.

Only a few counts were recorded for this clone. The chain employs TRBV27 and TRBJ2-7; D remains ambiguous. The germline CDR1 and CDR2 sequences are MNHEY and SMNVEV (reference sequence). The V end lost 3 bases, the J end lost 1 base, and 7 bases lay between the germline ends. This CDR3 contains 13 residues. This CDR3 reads CASSLGQSYEQYF. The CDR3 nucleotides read TGTGCCAGCAGTTTGGGCCAATCCTACGAGCAGTACTTC.

CDR3 loop: CASVGLAGALGEEQFF. For the CDR3, the DNA is TGTGCCAGCGTGGGACTAGCGGGGGCTCTAGGGGAAGAGCAGTTCTTC. The chain has TRBV28 and TRBJ2-1, with 14 positions matching TRBD2. The CDR3 contains 16 residues. V lost 8 bases and J lost 10; bases outside the gene matches: 13. CDR1 is MDHEN, CDR2 SYDVKM, per germline.